Included here is one T cell receptor beta chain sequence, with context. Looked up from germline, CDR1 is MNHEY and CDR2 is SVGEGT. With 4 bases clipped from V and 1 base from J, the junction kept 9 bases outside the gene matches. This CDR3 is built from 16 residues. These data originate in a study of blood T cell repertoires in COVID-19. Overall study context: The origin of the acute and convalescent COVID-19 samples was the United States, Italy and Spain. PBMCs, B-cell-depleted T cells, or T cells were the source of the cDNA or gDNA that made up the material.

Authors' analysis steps: Estimates of nucleated cell counts were drawn from the amplification of reference gene primers. Using immunoSEQ multiplex PCR, the repertoire was profiled, and TCRdb retains in-frame clones only, with some absent. V and J calls and clone size follow that table, whereas D and trimming were derived from the DNA. This table has about 300,000 clones, 83% appearing once. The source material was peripheral blood. The J gene is TRBJ1-2, the V gene TRBV6-2 or TRBV6-3; TRBD1 matches 7 bases. This receptor was obtained from a woman in her forties or fifties who had recovered from COVID-19. The CDR3 sequence: CASSSFTGVHNYGYTF. As DNA, the CDR3 is TGTGCCAGCAGTTCCTTTACAGGGGTACATAACTATGGCTACACCTTC.